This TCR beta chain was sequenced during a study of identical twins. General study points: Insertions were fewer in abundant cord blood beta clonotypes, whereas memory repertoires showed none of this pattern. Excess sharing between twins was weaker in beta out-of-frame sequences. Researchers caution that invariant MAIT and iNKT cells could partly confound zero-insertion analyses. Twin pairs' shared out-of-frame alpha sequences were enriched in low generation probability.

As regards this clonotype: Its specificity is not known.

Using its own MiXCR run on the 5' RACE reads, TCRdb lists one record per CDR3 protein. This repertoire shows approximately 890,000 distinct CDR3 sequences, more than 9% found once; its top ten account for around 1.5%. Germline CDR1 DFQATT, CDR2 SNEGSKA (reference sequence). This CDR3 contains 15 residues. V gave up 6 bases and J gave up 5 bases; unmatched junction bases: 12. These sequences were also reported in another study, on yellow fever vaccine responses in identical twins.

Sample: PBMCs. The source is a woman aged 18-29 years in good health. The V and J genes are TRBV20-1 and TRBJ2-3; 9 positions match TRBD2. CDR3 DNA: TGCAGTGCCGCAGCTACGCGGGGGGGCCAAGATACGCAGTATTTT. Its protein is CSAAATRGGQDTQYF.